This entry lists 5 T cell receptor beta chains sequenced from one sample in a study of PD-L1 blockade in urothelial cancer. Libraries were prepared by immunoSEQ multiplex PCR; TCRdb keeps only in-frame clonotypes and omits some of them. The table records approximately 52,000 clones, 85% to 90% of them present only once. Time point: pretreatment peripheral blood. This specimen was PBMCs, taken around atezolizumab (anti-PD-L1) treatment. Source of these receptors: a man between 65 and 85 years old with urothelial cancer.

The chain uses TRBV18 and TRBJ2-7; a weak D match, TRBD2 (7 bases). This CDR3 region has 14 residues. CDR1 KGHSH and CDR2 LQKENI come from the germline V gene. Trimming removed 4 bases from V and 3 bases from J, with 13 bases in between. This chain's CDR3 is CASSRAGADYEQYF. The CDR3 bases are TGTGCCAGCTCACGGGCGGGGGCGGACTACGAGCAGTACTTC.

The chain combines TRBV28 with TRBJ1-1; perhaps TRBD1 as D (5 bases). The germline V and J ends were trimmed by 6 bases and 8 bases, with 19 bases remaining between them. Looked up from germline, CDR1 is MDHEN and CDR2 is SYDVKM. This CDR3 comprises 14 residues. In nucleotides, the CDR3 is TGTGCCAGCAGCTACGGCGGGGGAGAGCGGGAAGCTTTCTTT. Translation gives CASSYGGGEREAFF. The complete variable domain, with remaining parts taken from reference TRBV28 and TRBJ1-1, reads DVKVTQSSRYLVKRTGEKVFLECVQDMDHENMFWYRQDPGLGLRLIYFSYDVKMKEKGDIPEGYSVSREKKERFSLILESASTNQTSMYLCASSYGGGEREAFFGQGTRLTVV.

The chain uses TRBV4-1 and TRBJ2-1, with 10 bases that match TRBD2. V was clipped by 4 bases and J by 3 bases; unmatched bases: 6. The CDR3 totals 16 residues. CDR1 is MGHRA and CDR2 is YSYEKL in the germline V gene. Here the CDR3 DNA reads TGCGCCAGCAGCCCCGTCACTAGCGGGAACTACAATGAGCAGTTCTTC. This gives the protein CASSPVTSGNYNEQFF.

V and J are TRBV18 and TRBJ2-3; D is uncertain. CDR3 size: 13 residues. Germline CDR1 and CDR2: KGHSH and LQKENI. V was clipped by 3 bases and J by 5 bases, with 9 bases between them. CDR3: CASSPGSQDTQYF. The CDR3, as DNA: TGTGCCAGCTCACCGGGCTCCCAAGATACGCAGTATTTT.

This chain links TRBV12-5 with TRBJ2-1, with 10 positions matching TRBD2. Germline V CDR1 and CDR2: LGHNT, FRNRAP. The CDR3 is made up of 14 amino acids. Trimming at V came to 10 bases and at J to 7 bases, leaving 10 bases not matched to a gene. CDR3 protein: CANKEREGRNEQFF. The DNA for the CDR3 is TGTGCTAACAAAGAGCGGGAGGGCAGGAATGAGCAGTTCTTC. The full variable domain, rest sourced from reference TRBV12-5 and TRBJ2-1, is DARVTQTPRHKVTEMGQEVTMRCQPILGHNTVFWYRQTMMQGLELLAYFRNRAPLDDSGMPKDRFSAEMPDATLATLKIQPSEPRDSAVYFCANKEREGRNEQFFGPGTRLTVL.